This T cell receptor beta chain comes out of a study of T cell responses to AZD1222 COVID-19 vaccine. Study-wide points: There were repertoire samples only from the period after the peak T cell response. Rises in breadth and depth of Spike-specific TCRs came after two AZD1222 doses. Of spike-specific TCRs, nearly half reportedly target regions left unmutated in variants.

The repertoire was sequenced with immunoSEQ multiplex PCR; TCRdb's copy has only in-frame clones and lacks some. The data contain about 130,000 clones, around 90% of them singletons. Trimming took off 4 bases at V and 6 bases at J, with 9 bases between the two ends. CDR1 and CDR2 from the germline V gene are ENHRY and SYGVKD. The CDR3 is made up of 12 amino acids. Remarks on this clone: The antigen remains undetermined.

The sample was peripheral blood, taken on day 0 of AZD1222 vaccination. This sequence joins TRBV10-3 and TRBJ1-2; D is ambiguous. The origin of this receptor is an adult in good health. Written as DNA, the CDR3 is TGTGCCATCAGTGTTAGTAGGGATGGCTACACCTTC. The encoded protein is CAISVSRDGYTF.